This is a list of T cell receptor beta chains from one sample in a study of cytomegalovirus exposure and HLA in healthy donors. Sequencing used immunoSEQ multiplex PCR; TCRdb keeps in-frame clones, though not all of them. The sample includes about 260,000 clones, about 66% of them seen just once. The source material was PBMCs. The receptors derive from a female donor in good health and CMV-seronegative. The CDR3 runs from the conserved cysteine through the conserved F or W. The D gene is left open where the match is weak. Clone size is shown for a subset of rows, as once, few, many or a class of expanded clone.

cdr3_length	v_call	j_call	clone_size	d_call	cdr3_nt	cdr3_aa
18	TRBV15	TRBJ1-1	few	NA	TGTGCCACCAGCAGAGGGGAGGGTCGGGGGTTCCTGAACACTGAAGCTTTCTTT	CATSRGEGRGFLNTEAFF
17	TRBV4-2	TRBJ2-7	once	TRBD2	TGTGCCAGCAGCCTATTGAGCCTAGCGGGAGTTCCCCACGAGCAGTACTTC	CASSLLSLAGVPHEQYF
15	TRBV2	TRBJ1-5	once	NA	TGTGCCAGCAGCTACAGGGAGGGGACTCATCAGCCCCAGCATTTT	CASSYREGTHQPQHF
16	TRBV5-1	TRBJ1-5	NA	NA	TGCGCCAGCAGCTTGGGGATCATAGAGGGCGGCCAGCCCCAGCATTTT	CASSLGIIEGGQPQHF
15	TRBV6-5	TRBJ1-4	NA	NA	TGTGCCAGCAGTTCGACACAGGCAACTAATGAAAAACTGTTTTTT	CASSSTQATNEKLFF
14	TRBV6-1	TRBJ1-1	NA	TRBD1	TGTGCCAGCAGAAAACAGGGGTCATTAACTGAAGCTTTCTTT	CASRKQGSLTEAFF
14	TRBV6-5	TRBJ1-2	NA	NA	TGTGCCAGCAGTTACTCAAGAGGACTTGGTGGCTACACCTTC	CASSYSRGLGGYTF
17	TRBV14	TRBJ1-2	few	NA	TGTGCCAGCAGCCAGGCCGGGATTCCCCTTTCACCTTATGGCTACACCTTC	CASSQAGIPLSPYGYTF
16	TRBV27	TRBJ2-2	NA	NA	TGTGCCAGCTCACGGCAGCGGACGTCGAACACCGGGGAGCTGTTTTTT	CASSRQRTSNTGELFF
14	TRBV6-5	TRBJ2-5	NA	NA	TGTGCCAGCAGCCGAGAGTACGGAGAAGAGACCCAGTACTTC	CASSREYGEETQYF
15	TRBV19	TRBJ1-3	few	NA	TGTGCCAGTAGTATCGGAGGCGAGTCTGGAAACACCATATATTTT	CASSIGGESGNTIYF
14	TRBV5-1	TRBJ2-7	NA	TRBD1	TGCGCCAGCAGCAAGACAGGGGGGGGCTACGAGCAGTACTTC	CASSKTGGGYEQYF
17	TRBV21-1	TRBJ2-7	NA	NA	TGTGCCAGCAGCAAGTTGGGCAGGGGGATAGCGGGAGGGGGGCAGTACTTC	CASSKLGRGIAGGGQYF
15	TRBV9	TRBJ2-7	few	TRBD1	TGTGCCAGCAGCTCGTGGACAGGGGGCGCGGACGAGCAGTACTTC	CASSSWTGGADEQYF
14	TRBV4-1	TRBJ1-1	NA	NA	TGCGCCAGCAGCCTACGACAAGGCGACCGTGAAGCTTTCTTT	CASSLRQGDREAFF
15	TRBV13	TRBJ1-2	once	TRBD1	TGTGCCAGCAGCCCACAGGGGGGGCAGGACTCTGGCTACACCTTC	CASSPQGGQDSGYTF
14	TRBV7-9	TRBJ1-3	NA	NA	TGTTCCAGCAGCACTCCGACAGGTGGAAACACCATATATTTT	CSSSTPTGGNTIYF
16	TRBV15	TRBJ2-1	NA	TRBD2	TGTGCCACCAGCAGAGATTACCTAGCGGGAGACCTTGAGCAGTTCTTC	CATSRDYLAGDLEQFF
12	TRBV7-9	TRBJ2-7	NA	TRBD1	TGTTCCAGCAGCTTAGACCGACAGGGGCAGTACTTC	CSSSLDRQGQYF
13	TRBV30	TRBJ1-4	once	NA	TGTGCCTGGAGTGAGCAGGGCGGTGAAAAACTGTTTTTT	CAWSEQGGEKLFF
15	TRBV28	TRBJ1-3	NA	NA	TGTGCCAGCAGTTTAGGCCAGGGGTCTGGAAACACCATATATTTT	CASSLGQGSGNTIYF
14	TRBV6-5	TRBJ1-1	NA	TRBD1	TGTGCCAGCAGTTACCTGGACAGGGGAACTGAAGCTTTCTTT	CASSYLDRGTEAFF
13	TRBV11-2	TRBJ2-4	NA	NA	TGTGCCAGCAGTACCCCCGTCAGGAACATTCAGTACTTC	CASSTPVRNIQYF
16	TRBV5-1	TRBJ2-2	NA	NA	TGCGCCAGCAGCTTGCTAGACTACTCGAACACCGGGGAGCTGTTTTTT	CASSLLDYSNTGELFF
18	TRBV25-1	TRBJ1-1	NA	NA	TGTGCCAGCAGTGAAACGTTGTGGTCAGGGCGGGGGAACACTGAAGCTTTCTTT	CASSETLWSGRGNTEAFF